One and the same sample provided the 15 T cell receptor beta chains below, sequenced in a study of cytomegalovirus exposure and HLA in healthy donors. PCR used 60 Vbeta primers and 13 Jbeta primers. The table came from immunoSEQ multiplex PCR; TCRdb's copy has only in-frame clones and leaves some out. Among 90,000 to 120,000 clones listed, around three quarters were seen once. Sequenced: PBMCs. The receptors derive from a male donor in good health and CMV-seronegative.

CDR3 bases: TGTGCCAGCAGCTTGGGCGTCGCAGGGGGCGGCAATCAGCCCCAGCATTTT. This sequence encodes CASSLGVAGGGNQPQHF. The genes are TRBV5-8 and TRBJ1-5; 8 nucleotides match TRBD1. The V gene end was trimmed by 0 bases and the J gene end by 2 bases; junction bases not matched to a gene: 7. Germline assignment: CDR1 SGHTS and CDR2 YDEGEE. The CDR3 is 17 amino acids.

Here the CDR3 reads CASSLSAANTGELFF. The CDR3 DNA reads TGTGCCAGCAGTTTATCGGCAGCGAACACCGGGGAGCTGTTTTTT. This sequence joins TRBV27 and TRBJ2-2; no clear D gene. Trimming cost V 0 bases and J 0 bases, with 5 bases left between them. Germline V gives CDR1 MNHEY, CDR2 SMNVEV (reference sequence). The CDR3 covers 15 residues.

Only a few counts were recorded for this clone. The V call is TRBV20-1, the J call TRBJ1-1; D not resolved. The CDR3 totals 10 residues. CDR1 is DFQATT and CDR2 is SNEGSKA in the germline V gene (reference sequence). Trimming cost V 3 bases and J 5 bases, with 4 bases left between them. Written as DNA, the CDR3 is TGCAGTGCTAGCCGTACTGAAGCTTTCTTT. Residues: CSASRTEAFF.

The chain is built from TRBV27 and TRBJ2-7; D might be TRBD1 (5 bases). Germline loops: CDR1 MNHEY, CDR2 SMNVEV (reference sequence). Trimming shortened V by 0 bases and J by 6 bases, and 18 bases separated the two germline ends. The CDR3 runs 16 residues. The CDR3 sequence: CASSLSPTRRASEQYF. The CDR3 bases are TGTGCCAGCAGTTTATCACCCACCCGCAGGGCGAGCGAGCAGTACTTC.

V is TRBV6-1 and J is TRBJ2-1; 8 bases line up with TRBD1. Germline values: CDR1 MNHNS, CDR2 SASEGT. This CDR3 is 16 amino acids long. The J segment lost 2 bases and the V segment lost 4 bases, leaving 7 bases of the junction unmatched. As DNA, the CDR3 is TGTGCCAGCAGTGGACTATCAGGGGGCGCCTACAATGAGCAGTTCTTC. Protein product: CASSGLSGGAYNEQFF.

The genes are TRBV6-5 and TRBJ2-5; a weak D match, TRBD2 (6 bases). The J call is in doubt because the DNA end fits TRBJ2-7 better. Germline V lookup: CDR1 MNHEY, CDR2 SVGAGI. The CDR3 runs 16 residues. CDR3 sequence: CASSYNSGRDFYEQYF. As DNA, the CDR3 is TGTGCCAGCAGTTATAATAGTGGGCGGGATTTCTACGAGCAGTACTTC.

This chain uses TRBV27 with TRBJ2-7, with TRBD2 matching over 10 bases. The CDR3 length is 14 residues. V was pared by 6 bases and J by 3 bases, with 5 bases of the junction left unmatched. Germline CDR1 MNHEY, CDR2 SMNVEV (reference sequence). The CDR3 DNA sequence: TGTGCCAGCAGGCAAGCGGGAGGGCTCTACGAGCAGTACTTC. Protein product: CASRQAGGLYEQYF.

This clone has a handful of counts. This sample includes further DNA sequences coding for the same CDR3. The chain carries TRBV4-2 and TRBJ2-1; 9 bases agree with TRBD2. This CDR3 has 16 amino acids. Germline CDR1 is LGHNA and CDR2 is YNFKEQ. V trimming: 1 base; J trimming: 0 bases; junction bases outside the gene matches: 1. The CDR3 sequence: CASSQVSGSSYNEQFF. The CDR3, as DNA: TGTGCCAGCAGCCAAGTTAGCGGGAGCTCCTACAATGAGCAGTTCTTC.

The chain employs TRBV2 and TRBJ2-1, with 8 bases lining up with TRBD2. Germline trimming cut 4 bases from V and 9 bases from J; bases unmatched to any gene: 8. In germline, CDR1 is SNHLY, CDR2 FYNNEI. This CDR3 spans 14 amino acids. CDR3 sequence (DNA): TGTGCCAGCAGTGTCAGCGGGAGTACGAGTGAGCAGTTCTTC. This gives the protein CASSVSGSTSEQFF.

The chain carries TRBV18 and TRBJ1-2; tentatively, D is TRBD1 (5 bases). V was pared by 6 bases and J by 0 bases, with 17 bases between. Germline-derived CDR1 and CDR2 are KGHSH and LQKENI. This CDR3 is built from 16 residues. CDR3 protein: CASSPNKGASNYGYTF. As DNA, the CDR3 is TGTGCCAGCTCCCCTAATAAAGGGGCTTCTAACTATGGCTACACCTTC.

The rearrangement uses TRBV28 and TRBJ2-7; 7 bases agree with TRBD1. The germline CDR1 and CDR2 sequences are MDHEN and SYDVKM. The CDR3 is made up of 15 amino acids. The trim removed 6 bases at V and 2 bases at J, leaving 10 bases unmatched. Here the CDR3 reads CASSSDREMPYEQYF. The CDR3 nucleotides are TGTGCCAGCAGCAGCGACAGGGAAATGCCCTACGAGCAGTACTTC.

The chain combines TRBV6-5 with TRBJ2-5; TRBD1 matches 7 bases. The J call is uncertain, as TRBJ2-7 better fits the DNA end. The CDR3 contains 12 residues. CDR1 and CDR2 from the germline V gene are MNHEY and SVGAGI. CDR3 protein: CASSYSGGEQYF. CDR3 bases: TGTGCCAGCAGTTATTCAGGGGGCGAGCAGTACTTC.

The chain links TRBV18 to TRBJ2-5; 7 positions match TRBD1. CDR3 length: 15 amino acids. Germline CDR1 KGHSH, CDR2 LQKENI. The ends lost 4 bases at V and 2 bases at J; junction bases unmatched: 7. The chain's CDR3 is CASSRGTGAQETQYF. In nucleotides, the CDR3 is TGTGCCAGCTCACGGGGAACAGGGGCGCAAGAGACCCAGTACTTC.

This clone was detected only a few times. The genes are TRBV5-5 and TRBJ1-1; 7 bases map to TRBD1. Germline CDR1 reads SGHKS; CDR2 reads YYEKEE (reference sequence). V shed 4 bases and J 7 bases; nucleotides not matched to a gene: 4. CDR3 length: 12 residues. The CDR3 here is CASSQTGFEAFF. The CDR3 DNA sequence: TGTGCCAGCAGCCAGACAGGGTTTGAAGCTTTCTTT.

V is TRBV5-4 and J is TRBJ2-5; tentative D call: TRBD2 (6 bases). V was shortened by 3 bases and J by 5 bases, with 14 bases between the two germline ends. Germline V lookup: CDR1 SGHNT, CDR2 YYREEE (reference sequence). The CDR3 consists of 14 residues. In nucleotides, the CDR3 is TGTGCCAGCAGCTCCCGACTAGTGTCGGAGACCCAGTACTTC. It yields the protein CASSSRLVSETQYF.